The clone carrying this T cell receptor (beta chain) was observed a few times. Its antigen is undetermined. The entry originates in a study of response to subunit inactivated influenza vaccine. General study points: It was suggested by the authors that few new T cells are recruited by each seasonal influenza vaccination.

This CDR3 comprises 14 residues. Germline values: CDR1 DFQATT, CDR2 SNEGSKA (reference sequence). V trimming: 6 bases; J trimming: 9 bases; junction bases outside the gene matches: 8. From the RT-PCR reads, TCRdb called clonotypes with MiXCR, one entry per CDR3 protein. The sample holds around 760,000 distinct CDR3 sequences, about 14% seen once. This clonotype was obtained from a man in his fifties or sixties who received an inactivated influenza vaccine. The chain joins TRBV20-1 to TRBJ2-1; 13 positions agree with TRBD2. This specimen consisted of PBMCs from blood, obtained 14 days before vaccination. The CDR3 nucleotides are TGCAGTGCCACAACTAGCGGGAGGGTTTTTGAGCAGTTCTTC. It is translated as CSATTSGRVFEQFF.